This T cell receptor beta chain was identified during a study of blood T cells in healthy people across ages. Researchers report isolating at least 7 million PBMCs per sample. The CDR3 extends over 16 amino acids. CDR1 SGHRS and CDR2 YFSETQ come from the germline V gene. Trimming stripped 0 bases from V and 2 bases from J, with 15 bases between. This clonotype was counted a few times. PCR was performed a second time for about 7 to 11 cycles using a sample-barcoded 5' primer and a J-beta primer mix. A single record per CDR3 protein comes from TCRdb applying MiXCR to the 5' RACE reads. The sample lists around 1,500,000 distinct CDR3 sequences, 28% occurring once.

This TCR derives from a woman under 40 in good health. Sequenced material: blood. This chain links TRBV5-1 with TRBJ2-7; D is unclear. The CDR3 sequence: CASSLARTSGTYEQYF. The DNA of the CDR3 is TGCGCCAGCAGCTTGGCCAGGACCTCCGGTACCTACGAGCAGTACTTC.